Each of the 30 T cell receptor beta chains below was sequenced from the same sample in a study of cytomegalovirus exposure and HLA in healthy donors. The PCR contained 60 Vbeta and 13 Jbeta primers. TCRdb's table, derived via immunoSEQ multiplex PCR, lists solely in-frame clones and lacks some. In the table there are roughly 140,000 clones, about 78% of which are singletons. The sequenced material came from PBMCs. All receptors derive from a man between 18 and 29 years old in good health and CMV-seronegative.

This chain uses TRBV4-1 with TRBJ2-2; a possible D gene is TRBD1 (6 bases). Trimming removed 0 bases at V and 3 bases at J, with 14 bases between. Germline V gives CDR1 MGHRA, CDR2 YSYEKL. CDR3 size: 17 residues. The CDR3 spells CASSQDPTGIYTGELFF. The CDR3 DNA reads TGCGCCAGCAGCCAAGACCCCACAGGGATCTACACCGGGGAGCTGTTTTTT.

This clone was observed a few times. V and J are TRBV10-3 and TRBJ2-1, with TRBD1 matching over 11 bases. The junction had 7 bases not matched to a gene; V was cut back by 5 bases and J by 7 bases. Per germline, CDR1 ENHRY and CDR2 SYGVKD. The CDR3 length is 15 residues. DNA for the CDR3: TGTGCCATCAGTACAGGACAGGGGGCAGGTAATGAGCAGTTCTTC. This translates into CAISTGQGAGNEQFF.

CDR3 coding DNA: TGTGCCAGCTCACCACTTGGGAGGACAGGCGGGAATCAGCCCCAGCATTTT. It translates to CASSPLGRTGGNQPQHF. The chain combines TRBV18 with TRBJ1-5, with 7 bases fitting TRBD1. The CDR3 covers 17 residues. Germline trimming cut 1 base from V and 4 bases from J; bases unmatched to any gene: 10. Germline assignment: CDR1 KGHSH and CDR2 LQKENI.

As to this clone: Additional DNA sequences in this sample encode the identical CDR3. V is TRBV5-1 and J is TRBJ1-1, with 8 bases matching TRBD1. The J segment lost 4 bases and the V segment lost 0 bases, leaving 5 bases of the junction unmatched. The CDR3 spans 15 residues. Per germline, CDR1 SGHRS and CDR2 YFSETQ. The CDR3 loop reads CASSLAGTGGTEAFF. The CDR3 nucleotides read TGCGCCAGCAGCTTGGCGGGAACAGGGGGCACTGAAGCTTTCTTT.

The rearrangement uses TRBV19 and TRBJ2-3, with a weak D call TRBD1 (5 bases). Trimming pared 3 bases from V and 1 base from J, leaving 8 bases between. CDR1 is LNHDA, CDR2 SQIVND, per germline (reference sequence). CDR3 length: 14 residues. The CDR3 nucleotides read TGTGCCAGTAGTATCCTCAGGGGCACAGATACGCAGTATTTT. Translation gives CASSILRGTDTQYF.

The gene calls are TRBV12-5 and TRBJ2-5; D uncertain. The J call is in doubt because the DNA end fits TRBJ2-7 better. Looked up from germline, CDR1 is LGHNT and CDR2 is FRNRAP. The CDR3 contains 12 residues. The CDR3 sequence: CASGYHSYEQYF. The CDR3 nucleotides are TGTGCTAGTGGTTATCACTCCTACGAGCAGTACTTC.

V and J are TRBV27 and TRBJ1-2, with 8 nucleotides matching TRBD1. J lost 4 bases, V lost 6 bases, and 4 bases had no gene match. CDR3 size: 13 residues. Per germline, CDR1 MNHEY and CDR2 SMNVEV (reference sequence). The DNA of the CDR3 is TGTGCCAGCAGCTGGGGACAGGCCTATGGCTACACCTTC. It translates to CASSWGQAYGYTF.

The chain carries TRBV18 and TRBJ2-7; D not resolved. V lost 1 base and J 5 bases, leaving 9 bases between the germline ends. Germline V lookup: CDR1 KGHSH, CDR2 LQKENI. The CDR3 is 13 amino acids. CDR3 bases: TGTGCCAGCTCACCACTAGATACTGACGAGCAGTACTTC. The encoded protein is CASSPLDTDEQYF.

The chain uses TRBV4-2 and TRBJ2-5; 8 bases agree with TRBD2. The ends lost 4 bases at V and 4 bases at J; junction bases unmatched: 8. Germline CDR1 LGHNA, CDR2 YNFKEQ. The CDR3 contains 15 residues. CDR3 loop: CASSPSHTSGETQYF. CDR3 nucleotides: TGTGCCAGCAGCCCAAGCCATACTAGCGGAGAGACCCAGTACTTC.

The chain carries TRBV6-6 and TRBJ2-7, with TRBD1 matching over 7 bases. In germline, CDR1 is MNHNY, CDR2 SVGAGI (reference sequence). The CDR3 runs 15 residues. Germline trimming cut 6 bases from V and 3 bases from J; bases unmatched to any gene: 11. CDR3: CASRGDRGLRYEQYF. The CDR3 region has the DNA TGTGCCAGCAGAGGGGACAGAGGGCTCCGCTACGAGCAGTACTTC.

There are a few counts of this clone. This rearrangement joins TRBV29-1 to TRBJ2-1, with 10 bases fitting TRBD1. The CDR3 consists of 13 residues. Germline V gene lookup returns CDR1 SQVTM and CDR2 ANQGSEA. V shed 6 bases, J shed 8 bases, and the junction held 7 bases outside the gene matches. CDR3 bases: TGCAGCGTCCGCCGGACAGGGGGGGATGAGCAGTTCTTC. It encodes CSVRRTGGDEQFF.

The chain couples TRBV6-5 to TRBJ1-2; D may be TRBD1 (6 bases). Germline assignment: CDR1 MNHEY and CDR2 SVGAGI. CDR3 length: 14 amino acids. The germline V and J ends were trimmed by 6 bases and 8 bases, with 19 bases remaining between them. The CDR3 reads CASSPGSGAWGYTF. CDR3 in DNA: TGTGCCAGCAGCCCGGGGTCAGGGGCGTGGGGCTACACCTTC.

J is TRBJ1-1 and V is TRBV6-5; the match to TRBD1 covers 8 bases. The CDR3 spans 13 residues. The V and J ends lost 6 bases and 5 bases, in that order; junction bases with no gene match: 5. CDR1 is MNHEY and CDR2 is SVGAGI in the germline V gene. The CDR3: CASRRQGATEAFF. CDR3 bases: TGTGCCAGCAGACGCCAGGGGGCTACTGAAGCTTTCTTT.

The CDR3 nucleotides read TGTGCCAGCAGTTACTACACCGACACCGGGGAGCTGTTTTTT. This sequence encodes CASSYYTDTGELFF. The J gene is TRBJ2-2, the V gene TRBV6-5; no reliable D call. From germline, CDR1 is MNHEY and CDR2 SVGAGI. CDR3 size: 14 residues. Trimming cost V 1 base and J 3 bases, with 6 bases left between them.

V gene TRBV7-9 combines with J gene TRBJ2-6; 7 bases are shared with TRBD1. The V and J ends lost 5 bases and 0 bases, in that order; junction bases with no gene match: 4. CDR1 is SEHNR, CDR2 FQNEAQ, per germline (reference sequence). The CDR3 is made up of 16 amino acids. In DNA form, the CDR3 reads TGTGCCAGCAGCCCGGGACAGCCCTCTGGGGCCAACGTCCTGACTTTC. This codes for CASSPGQPSGANVLTF.

This clone was observed once. The V gene is TRBV7-8, the J gene TRBJ1-2; 9 bases fit TRBD1. There are 15 residues in the CDR3. Germline CDR1 reads SGHVS; CDR2 reads FQNEAQ. The trim removed 5 bases at V and 7 bases at J, leaving 11 bases unmatched. The CDR3, as DNA: TGTGCCAGCAGCCTATACCGTGAGACAGGGGGTGGCTACACCTTC. Amino acids: CASSLYRETGGGYTF.

The genes are TRBV19 and TRBJ2-2; tentatively, D is TRBD1 (5 bases). Trimming cost V 5 bases and J 5 bases, with 21 bases left between them. Germline lookup yields CDR1 LNHDA and CDR2 SQIVND (reference sequence). The CDR3 totals 17 residues. The CDR3 DNA reads as TGTGCCAGTAGTGACCCTGGACACTCTCGGGCGACCGGGGAGCTGTTTTTT. As protein: CASSDPGHSRATGELFF.

V is TRBV13 and J is TRBJ2-4; TRBD1 agrees at 7 bases. Losses at the gene ends were 4 bases for V and 1 base for J; bases not matched to a gene: 1. Germline assignment: CDR1 PRHDT and CDR2 FYEKMQ (reference sequence). The CDR3 totals 14 residues. This CDR3 is CASSSRGAKNIQYF. CDR3 nucleotides: TGTGCCAGCAGCTCCAGGGGGGCCAAAAACATTCAGTACTTC.

The chain has TRBV27 and TRBJ1-1; 9 bases are a match to TRBD1. The V gene's germline CDR1 is MNHEY and CDR2 SMNVEV (reference sequence). The J segment lost 4 bases and the V segment lost 5 bases, leaving 14 bases of the junction unmatched. There are 17 residues in the CDR3. The CDR3 reads CASSPRTGALSGTEAFF. CDR3 nucleotides: TGTGCCAGCAGTCCCCGGACAGGGGCCCTAAGTGGCACTGAAGCTTTCTTT.

The genes are TRBV5-1 and TRBJ1-1, with a tentative D call TRBD1 (5 bases). Germline V gene sequence: CDR1 SGHRS, CDR2 YFSETQ. Trimming removed 4 bases from V and 6 bases from J, with 10 bases in between. The length of the CDR3 is 12 residues. The CDR3: CASSPGMAEAFF. DNA of the CDR3: TGCGCCAGCAGCCCAGGGATGGCTGAAGCTTTCTTT.

CDR3: CASSNPQGANSPLHF. The CDR3 region has the DNA TGTGCCAGCAGTAACCCTCAGGGGGCGAATTCACCCCTCCACTTT. The genes are TRBV6-5 and TRBJ1-6, with 8 bases identical to TRBD1. V lost 5 bases, J lost 7 bases, and 7 bases stayed unmatched. Per germline, CDR1 MNHEY and CDR2 SVGAGI. The CDR3 covers 15 residues.

With respect to this clone: Germline is not matched at one junction end, which may reflect a read error. The J gene is TRBJ2-1, the V gene TRBV7-9; tentatively, D is TRBD1 (5 bases). The CDR3 is 12 residues long. Germline CDR1 and CDR2: SEHNR and FQNEAQ (reference sequence). The CDR3 DNA is TGTCCCAGCAGCCGACAGCAGGATGAGCAGTTCTTC. It yields the protein CPSSRQQDEQFF.

This clone was picked up a small number of times. The gene calls are TRBV5-5 and TRBJ2-1, with 7 bases that match TRBD2. V lost 0 bases and J lost 7; bases outside the gene matches: 1. CDR1 and CDR2 (germline): SGHKS, YYEKEE (reference sequence). The CDR3 contains 13 residues. The CDR3 nucleotides are TGTGCCAGCAGCTTGGGACTAGCAAATGAGCAGTTCTTC. Residues: CASSLGLANEQFF.

The chain joins TRBV18 to TRBJ2-2; no reliable D call. CDR1 is KGHSH, CDR2 LQKENI, per germline. CDR3 length equals 13 residues. The V and J ends lost 2 bases and 6 bases respectively, with 7 bases between them. The CDR3: CASSPMAAGELFF. CDR3 nucleotide sequence: TGTGCCAGCTCACCAATGGCAGCCGGGGAGCTGTTTTTT.

The V gene is TRBV4-1, the J gene TRBJ2-5, with 12 positions matching TRBD2. Per the germline V gene, CDR1 is MGHRA and CDR2 is YSYEKL. The ends lost 2 bases at V and 1 base at J; junction bases unmatched: 8. The CDR3 covers 18 residues. This CDR3 is CASSQLVLAGGIQETQYF. The CDR3 nucleotides are TGCGCCAGCAGCCAACTAGTCCTAGCGGGAGGGATCCAAGAGACCCAGTACTTC.

This rearrangement joins TRBV6-4 to TRBJ2-1, with D perhaps TRBD2 (6 bases). CDR3 length equals 16 residues. Germline V gene sequence: CDR1 MRHNA, CDR2 SNTAGT. V was shortened by 0 bases and J by 0 bases, with 9 bases between the two germline ends. The CDR3 DNA is TGTGCCAGCAGTGACTCGGAGGGAAGCTCCTACAATGAGCAGTTCTTC. Protein product: CASSDSEGSSYNEQFF.

This clone has more than one count but fewer than ten. The chain joins TRBV28 to TRBJ2-5; no definite D call. The J call may be mistaken, given a closer DNA end match to TRBJ2-7. Germline CDR1 is MDHEN and CDR2 is SYDVKM. This CDR3 has 13 residues. The CDR3 bases are TGTGCCAGCAGTTTAAGCCGCCCCTACGAGCAGTACTTC. This gives the protein CASSLSRPYEQYF.

The chain combines TRBV7-3 with TRBJ2-1; tentatively, D is TRBD2 (6 bases). The V gene's germline CDR1 is SGHTA and CDR2 FQGTGA. Trimming removed 0 bases at V and 7 bases at J, with 19 bases between. There are 17 residues in the CDR3. CDR3: CASSLTPLHGGRNEQFF. The CDR3 DNA sequence: TGTGCCAGCAGCTTAACGCCGCTCCACGGGGGTCGGAATGAGCAGTTCTTC.

The CDR3 region has the DNA TGTGCCAGTAGTATTTCCCCCGTAGCGGGAGAAACCCACGAGCAGTACTTC. Translated: CASSISPVAGETHEQYF. The rearrangement links TRBV19 to TRBJ2-7; 9 bases map to TRBD2. The CDR3 loop spans 17 amino acids. Germline trimming cut 3 bases from V and 5 bases from J; bases unmatched to any gene: 14. The germline gives CDR1 LNHDA, CDR2 SQIVND (reference sequence).

This rearrangement joins TRBV27 to TRBJ1-2; a possible D gene is TRBD1 (6 bases). V gave up 5 bases and J gave up 2 bases, with 12 bases separating them. CDR1 MNHEY and CDR2 SMNVEV come from the germline V gene (reference sequence). The CDR3 length is 14 residues. Here the CDR3 reads CASSEGGQNYGYTF. The DNA of the CDR3 is TGTGCCAGCAGTGAAGGCGGACAGAACTATGGCTACACCTTC.